This T cell receptor (beta chain) was observed in a study of blood T cells in healthy people across ages (dated by TCRdb to 2015 to 2017). Study-wide context: In model experiments, template switching captured roughly one uniquely barcoded TCR beta cDNA molecule for every two T cells. Four age groups were formed from the donors: young (average approximately 15 years), middle-aged (approximately 41), aged (62) and long-lived (around 82). Age-related changes in TCR beta repertoire diversity were measured in the study by deep sequencing normalized with unique cDNA molecular identifiers. The study analyzed two additional independent replicas of 1 million unique cDNA reads from the same blood draw for two donors, one aged 18 to 30 and one aged 80 or older.

The sample holds many counts of this clonotype. The specificity of this receptor is unknown. It has no much larger one-base neighbor in the sample; base qualities were not kept. Library generation was performed with 5' RACE. Reads for this sample came from an Illumina HiSeq 2500. A second PCR of about 6 to 12 cycles was performed with a sample-barcoded 5' primer and a J-beta primer mix. Each TCR beta cDNA molecule received a unique molecular identifier from a template-switch 5' adaptor carrying 12 random nucleotides. Each sample yielded at least 2.5 million CDR3-containing paired-end reads. The Mint cDNA synthesis kit, primed by a TRBC-specific oligonucleotide, was used to synthesize first-strand cDNA from all RNA. Following uracil-DNA glycosylase treatment, a first 18-cycle PCR with universal primers M1SS and BC2_uni_R was performed on all cDNA. The source study handled its data this way. For normalization, 1 million high-quality reads were randomly selected from each sample, with every read carrying a distinct molecular identifier. Reads sharing molecular identifiers were discarded rather than binned into consensus sequences. MiTCR, set to a Q25 quality threshold and the strictest error-elimination algorithm, was used for CDR3 identification, clonotype clustering and error correction. Lower-bound total TCR beta diversity was estimated with a nonparametric unseen species model using Euler transformation. The raw public reads went through TCRdb reprocessing: fastp at Q25, MiXCR clone calling, in-frame beta chains kept. Identical CDR3 protein sequences are pooled into one entry, listed with their most common genes and DNA. None of the V and J calls come from the authors' own analysis; TCRdb made them. The sample records 750,000 to 950,000 distinct CDR3 sequences, 25% to 35% of which are singletons. Roughly 10% of the sample belongs to the ten largest clones.

Summary of the overall study and its limitations: Compared with the aged group, more naive CD4+ T cells, fewer expanded clones and increased TCR diversity were shown by the long-lived group, suggesting age selection. Bulk unsorted PBMC profiling prevented conclusive comparison of naive and antigen-experienced compartments. Donor CMV infection status was unknown, potentially confounding age-related changes in expanded clonotypes. Observed TCR beta diversity per million T cells fell roughly linearly with age, and a significant reduction was already apparent by age approximately 41. The percentage of naive T cells measured by flow cytometry correlated strongly with observed TCR beta diversity. Estimates of total diversity based on one million sequenced T cells were considered lower bounds and underestimates.

CDR1 DFQATT and CDR2 SNEGSKA are derived from the germline V gene (reference sequence). The V end loses 0 bases and the J end loses 2 bases, and a stretch of 11 bases separates them. The CDR3, cysteine through phenylalanine, is 14 amino acids long. The sequence is cut down to CDR3 DNA, 42 bases in frame from base 1. The donors were 40 or so Caucasian individuals from Russia, aged roughly 6 to 100 years, who were systemically healthy. Each donor gave around 9.8 milliliters of peripheral blood, collected into EDTA-treated Vacutainer tubes. PBMCs were isolated by Ficoll-Paque density-gradient centrifugation, with at least 6 million obtained per sample. Trizol reagent was used to extract total RNA from the PBMCs, yielding at least 6 micrograms per sample. For every donor, an aliquot of PBMCs went through flow cytometry to measure the percentages of naive CD45RAhigh/CD27high T cells. The same sample was also used in a study of T cells of mothers and their children. From that second study: The donors were nine systemically healthy Caucasian individuals, made up of three mothers and their six children. cDNA synthesis used all of the extracted RNA, with about 1.5 ug of RNA in each 15 ul reaction. In the second PCR, the M1S primer introduced both the sample barcodes and 2-4 random nucleotides. Over 8.5 million TCR beta CDR3 reads were obtained for each mother, and around 3 million reads were obtained for each child. TCR recombination output is similarly shaped by thymic selection in related and unrelated pairs, with a minor effect exerted by inherited differences. Normalized repertoire overlap in related mother-child pairs was always slightly higher than in unrelated mother-child pairs, but the difference was never significant. No persistent microchimeric T cell clones were detected, at a sensitivity of around 97 clones per million clonotypes. Deep NGS was used in the study to compare the TCR beta repertoires of mothers and children and to look for features that separate related mother-child pairs from unrelated individuals. On average, the children were approximately 11 +/- 4 years old, while the mothers were 40 +/- 4 years old. Libraries were sequenced on Illumina HiSeq 2000 with 100+100 nt paired-end reads after adapter ligation with NEBNext reagents. To prevent cross-contamination, the mother and child libraries were prepared a month apart and were sequenced in separate runs. For each donor, somewhere between 500,000 and 2,000,000 distinct TCR beta clonotypes were identified. Naive TCR beta clonotypes were estimated from low-frequency clonotypes matched to each donor's FACS-determined naive share, without sorting.

Sequenced input: blood. The source of this sequence is a woman aged 40 to 50 in good health. The chain employs TRBV20-1 and TRBJ2-7; no confident D gene assignment can be made. For the CDR3, the sequence is CSARDNGATYEQYF. The base sequence is TGCAGTGCTAGAGATAATGGCGCAACCTACGAGCAGTACTTC.